This T cell receptor beta chain was recorded in a study of Ad26.COV2.S vaccination and SARS-CoV-2 variants. About the research overall: Once, or twice with 56 days between doses, Ad26.COV2.S was given intramuscularly. Findings of the study overall: Vaccine and placebo recipients had comparable breadth of non-spike TCRs.

In regard to this clone: Its specificity is unknown.

Using immunoSEQ multiplex PCR, the repertoire was profiled, and TCRdb retains in-frame clones only, with some absent. The data contain about 350,000 clones, 88% of them seen just once; the ten biggest clones take up 6.4%. Trimming cost V 8 bases and J 5 bases, with 15 bases left between them. The CDR3 has 14 amino acids. Sample treatment: about 20 received Ad26.COV2.S at low or high dose, single or two shots; a few received placebo; per-sample allocation not given. Each sample was drawn 63 days after the first injection (of vaccine or placebo). In Boston, the donor was an adult between 18-55 years of age.

This rearrangement joins TRBV23-1 to TRBJ1-4; D is perhaps TRBD1 (6 bases). TRBV23-1 belongs to the ORF category, with a function that is uncertain. The material sequenced was peripheral blood, taken in a trial of Ad26.COV2.S vaccine versus placebo. The sequence derives from a person between 18 and 59 years old who received the Ad26.COV2.S COVID-19 vaccine or a placebo. In DNA, the CDR3 is TGCGCCAGCGGGACATTACCTGAAAATGAAAAACTGTTTTTT. Translated: CASGTLPENEKLFF.